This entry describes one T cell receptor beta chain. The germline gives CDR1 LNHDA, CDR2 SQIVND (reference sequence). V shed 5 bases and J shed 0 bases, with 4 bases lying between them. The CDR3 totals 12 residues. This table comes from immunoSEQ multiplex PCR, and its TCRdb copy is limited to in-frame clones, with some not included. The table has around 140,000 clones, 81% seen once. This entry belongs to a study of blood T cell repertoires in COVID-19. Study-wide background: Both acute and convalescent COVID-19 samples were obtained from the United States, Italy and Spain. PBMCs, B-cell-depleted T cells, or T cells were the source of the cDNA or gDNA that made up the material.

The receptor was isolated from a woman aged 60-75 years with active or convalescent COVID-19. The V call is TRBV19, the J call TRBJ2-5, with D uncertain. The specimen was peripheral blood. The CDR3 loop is CASSENQETQYF. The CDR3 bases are TGTGCCAGTAGTGAGAACCAAGAGACCCAGTACTTC. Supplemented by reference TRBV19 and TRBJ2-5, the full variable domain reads DGGITQSPKYLFRKEGQNVTLSCEQNLNHDAMYWYRQDPGQGLRLIYYSQIVNDFQKGDIAEGYSVSREKKESFPLTVTSAQKNPTAFYLCASSENQETQYFGPGTRLLVL.